The 23 T cell receptor beta chains listed next were all sequenced from one sample in a study of cytomegalovirus exposure and HLA in healthy donors. The PCR employed 60 Vbeta primers together with 13 Jbeta primers. Clones were read by immunoSEQ multiplex PCR, and TCRdb kept only the in-frame ones, dropping some. This sample has about 160,000 clones, with 82% found just once. Source material: PBMCs. The receptors come from a girl aged 10-17 years in good health and CMV-seropositive.

This clone was seen more than once but under ten times. The chain joins TRBV6-6 to TRBJ1-5; 7 bases are shared with TRBD1. CDR1 and CDR2 from the germline V gene are MNHNY and SVGAGI (reference sequence). CDR3 length equals 15 residues. J lost 4 bases, V lost 2 bases, and 5 bases had no gene match. In DNA form, the CDR3 reads TGTGCCAGCAGTTACCGACAGGGCCAAAATCAGCCCCAGCATTTT. Its protein is CASSYRQGQNQPQHF.

The V and J genes are TRBV29-1 and TRBJ2-1, with no clear D. Germline CDR1 SQVTM, CDR2 ANQGSEA. The CDR3 extends over 11 amino acids. The V and J ends lost 4 bases and 4 bases respectively, with 5 bases between them. In DNA form, the CDR3 reads TGCAGCGTTGGCACATACAATGAGCAGTTCTTC. Its translation: CSVGTYNEQFF.

This clone was seen a single time. J is TRBJ1-1 and V is TRBV5-1; TRBD1 aligns across 10 bases. J lost 11 bases, V lost 4 bases, and 11 bases had no gene match. This CDR3 spans 14 amino acids. Per the germline V gene, CDR1 is SGHRS and CDR2 is YFSETQ. The CDR3 loop reads CASSGRTGGGYAFF. CDR3 DNA sequence: TGCGCCAGCAGCGGACGGACAGGGGGTGGCTATGCTTTCTTT.

The genes are TRBV5-6 and TRBJ2-1, with TRBD2 matching over 7 bases. The CDR3 extends over 16 amino acids. The V segment lost 7 bases and the J segment 3 bases; nucleotides outside the gene matches: 13. CDR1 and CDR2 (germline): SGHDT, YYEEEE. The CDR3 spells CASARITSDNYNEQFF. The CDR3 DNA is TGTGCCAGCGCACGGATTACTAGCGACAACTACAATGAGCAGTTCTTC.

The V and J genes are TRBV9 and TRBJ2-5; no clear D. V dropped 0 bases and J dropped 5 bases, with 14 bases sitting between them. This CDR3 is 15 amino acids long. Germline V gene data show CDR1 as SGDLS and CDR2 as YYNGEE. The CDR3 is CASSVVASNGETQYF. CDR3 DNA sequence: TGTGCCAGCAGCGTAGTGGCCTCCAACGGGGAGACCCAGTACTTC.

This chain joins TRBV27 and TRBJ2-3; D not certain. Trimming pared 6 bases from V and 1 base from J, leaving 8 bases between. The CDR3 length is 13 residues. CDR1 and CDR2 (germline): MNHEY, SMNVEV (reference sequence). Written as DNA, the CDR3 is TGTGCCAGCAGCTTAATCGGCACAGATACGCAGTATTTT. This codes for CASSLIGTDTQYF.

The chain carries TRBV9 and TRBJ1-4, with unresolved D. V was clipped by 4 bases and J by 7 bases, with 17 bases between them. CDR1 and CDR2 from the germline V gene are SGDLS and YYNGEE. The CDR3 extends over 15 amino acids. CDR3 loop: CASSPLIRPGEKLFF. Here the CDR3 DNA reads TGTGCCAGCAGCCCCCTCATACGGCCAGGTGAAAAACTGTTTTTT.

The V and J genes are TRBV28 and TRBJ2-7; 7 nucleotides align to TRBD1. V shed 3 bases and J 1 base; nucleotides not matched to a gene: 3. Germline CDR1 and CDR2: MDHEN and SYDVKM. The CDR3 contains 14 residues. In DNA form, the CDR3 reads TGTGCCAGCAGTTTGCCAGGGGGATCCTACGAGCAGTACTTC. Translation gives CASSLPGGSYEQYF.

The gene calls are TRBV11-2 and TRBJ2-7, with D maybe TRBD1 (5 bases). Looked up from germline, CDR1 is SGHAT and CDR2 is FQNNGV. V lost 3 bases, J lost 4 bases, and 10 bases lay in between. This CDR3 comprises 13 residues. The CDR3 coding sequence is TGTGCCAGCAGCTTCGAAGGGGATTACGAGCAGTACTTC. It encodes CASSFEGDYEQYF.

The CDR3 loop reads CASSFPLAREIRSEQFF. The CDR3 DNA reads as TGTGCCAGCAGTTTCCCCCTGGCGCGGGAGATCCGTTCTGAGCAGTTCTTC. This chain uses TRBV28 with TRBJ2-1, with 7 bases identical to TRBD2. Trimming at V came to 3 bases and at J to 9 bases, leaving 17 bases not matched to a gene. Germline assignment: CDR1 MDHEN and CDR2 SYDVKM. The CDR3 extends over 17 amino acids.

V and J are TRBV6-6 and TRBJ1-2, with a weak D call TRBD1 (5 bases). The CDR3 contains 14 residues. Trimming removed 5 bases at V and 8 bases at J, with 18 bases between. Per germline, CDR1 MNHNY and CDR2 SVGAGI (reference sequence). CDR3 sequence (DNA): TGTGCCAGCAGTACTAGCCTTGGGACGGACGGCTACACCTTC. Protein sequence: CASSTSLGTDGYTF.

In its sample, this clone was seen a few times. The chain combines TRBV25-1 with TRBJ1-2; the D gene is possibly TRBD1 (6 bases). Per germline, CDR1 MGHDK and CDR2 SYGVNS. V was pared by 11 bases and J by 3 bases, with 7 bases between. The CDR3 contains 10 residues. CDR3 sequence (DNA): TGTGCCGCAGGGGACTATGGCTACACCTTC. It specifies CAAGDYGYTF.

The V and J genes are TRBV5-1 and TRBJ2-4; D call uncertain. There are 14 residues in the CDR3. CDR1 and CDR2 (germline): SGHRS, YFSETQ. V was clipped by 0 bases and J by 0 bases, with 4 bases between them. CDR3 nucleotides: TGCGCCAGCAGCTTGGCCCTAGCCAAAAACATTCAGTACTTC. It specifies CASSLALAKNIQYF. Supplemented by reference TRBV5-1 and TRBJ2-4, the full variable domain reads KAGVTQTPRYLIKTRGQQVTLSCSPISGHRSVSWYQQTPGQGLQFLFEYFSETQRNKGNFPGRFSGRQFSNSRSEMNVSTLELGDSALYLCASSLALAKNIQYFGAGTRLSVL.

This clone was detected only a few times. CDR3 coding DNA: TGCGCCAGCAGTGCCACGACAGGGGACTACAATGAGCAGTTCTTC. Its translation is CASSATTGDYNEQFF. The rearrangement uses TRBV10-1 and TRBJ2-1; 8 bases align to TRBD1. CDR3 length: 15 amino acids. Trimming at V came to 4 bases and at J to 3 bases, leaving 5 bases not matched to a gene. The V gene's germline CDR1 is WNHNN and CDR2 SYGVQD (reference sequence).

The chain uses TRBV5-6 and TRBJ1-2; the D is unclear. Germline V gives CDR1 SGHDT, CDR2 YYEEEE. The length of the CDR3 is 16 residues. The V end lost 1 base, the J end lost 0 bases, and 13 bases lay between the germline ends. CDR3 loop: CASSLWWRGANYGYTF. CDR3 sequence (DNA): TGTGCCAGCAGCTTGTGGTGGCGGGGAGCTAACTATGGCTACACCTTC.

The chain recombines TRBV7-2 with TRBJ2-5; no definite D call. The CDR3 is made up of 15 amino acids. Trimming took 1 base from V and 5 from J, leaving 14 bases between them. Germline V gene lookup returns CDR1 SGHTA and CDR2 FQGNSA. CDR3 residues: CASSLDGQSWETQYF. Here the CDR3 DNA reads TGTGCCAGCAGCTTAGATGGGCAGAGCTGGGAGACCCAGTACTTC. Supplemented by reference TRBV7-2 and TRBJ2-5, the full variable domain reads GAGVSQSPSNKVTEKGKDVELRCDPISGHTALYWYRQSLGQGLEFLIYFQGNSAPDKSGLPSDRFSAERTGGSVSTLTIQRTQQEDSAVYLCASSLDGQSWETQYFGPGTRLLVL.

The rearrangement uses TRBV6-5 and TRBJ2-7; 14 nucleotides agree with TRBD2. V gave up 4 bases and J gave up 6 bases; unmatched junction bases: 8. Germline CDR1 reads MNHEY; CDR2 reads SVGAGI. The CDR3 spans 16 residues. The CDR3 DNA reads as TGTGCCAGCAGTTGGACCGGGACTAGCGGGAGAAGCGAGCAGTACTTC. Protein product: CASSWTGTSGRSEQYF.

This chain connects TRBV28 to TRBJ1-1; 8 bases agree with TRBD1. CDR3 size: 14 residues. CDR1 MDHEN and CDR2 SYDVKM come from the germline V gene. Unmatched junction bases numbered 12, after V lost 7 bases and J lost 8 bases. The CDR3 is CASIRGQGASEAFF. The CDR3 DNA follows: TGTGCCAGCATAAGGGGGCAGGGGGCATCAGAAGCTTTCTTT. Together with reference TRBV28 and TRBJ1-1, the CDR3 gives the full variable domain: DVKVTQSSRYLVKRTGEKVFLECVQDMDHENMFWYRQDPGLGLRLIYFSYDVKMKEKGDIPEGYSVSREKKERFSLILESASTNQTSMYLCASIRGQGASEAFFGQGTRLTVV.

The chain has TRBV29-1 and TRBJ2-5, with D hard to call. V was trimmed by 4 bases and J by 5 bases, leaving 17 bases between them. The germline V gene has CDR1 SQVTM and CDR2 ANQGSEA. The CDR3 loop spans 14 amino acids. As DNA, the CDR3 is TGCAGCGTTGTTTTTGCGAATCAGAGGGAGACCCAGTACTTC. It yields the protein CSVVFANQRETQYF.

The chain has TRBV28 and TRBJ1-1; D not certain. V was clipped by 3 bases and J by 6 bases, with 11 bases between them. The CDR3 extends over 13 amino acids. Per germline, CDR1 MDHEN and CDR2 SYDVKM. CDR3 protein: CASSLGPSPEAFF. In nucleotides, the CDR3 is TGTGCCAGCAGTTTGGGCCCCTCCCCTGAAGCTTTCTTT.

This clone turned up a few times. V is TRBV5-6 and J is TRBJ2-7; TRBD2 agrees at 7 bases. The trim removed 6 bases at V and 0 bases at J, leaving 6 bases unmatched. This CDR3 is 14 amino acids long. Germline V lookup: CDR1 SGHDT, CDR2 YYEEEE. The CDR3 here is CASTGTSDSYEQYF. The CDR3 DNA reads TGTGCCAGCACGGGAACTAGCGACTCCTACGAGCAGTACTTC.

The chain employs TRBV6-5 and TRBJ2-5; a possible D gene is TRBD2 (5 bases). CDR1 is MNHEY, CDR2 SVGAGI, per germline. The CDR3 runs 13 residues. V was pared by 2 bases and J by 5 bases, with 9 bases between. The CDR3 bases are TGTGCCAGCAGTTACGTCGGGGTTGAGACCCAGTACTTC. Encoded protein: CASSYVGVETQYF.

This clone appeared a single time. V is TRBV6-5 and J is TRBJ2-1; no definite D call. V lost 5 bases, J lost 7 bases, and 18 bases lay in between. CDR3 length: 15 residues. Germline-derived CDR1 and CDR2 are MNHEY and SVGAGI. The CDR3, as DNA: TGTGCCAGCAGTCAACTTACCGCCCGTTTTAATGAGCAGTTCTTC. Translation gives CASSQLTARFNEQFF.